The clone carrying this T cell receptor (beta chain) was seen a few times. The target antigen is unknown. The record originates from a study of CD8 T cells in ankylosing spondylitis. General study points: Reportedly, disease-linked clones are significantly enriched in ankylosing spondylitis patients' matched synovial fluid. What appeared characteristic of ankylosing spondylitis blood was a TCR beta motif of 7 or 8 highly homologous variants.

TCR beta libraries were made by quantitative 5'-RACE with molecular barcodes. TCRdb itself ran the 5' RACE reads through MiXCR, one entry per CDR3 protein. The table lists 250,000 to 350,000 distinct CDR3 sequences, around 20% of them singletons. The CDR3 has 17 residues. V lost 0 bases and J 4 bases, leaving 18 bases between the germline ends. Sequencing input: blood, either unsorted or a sorted T cell fraction (not recorded which). This clonotype originated in a male donor with ankylosing spondylitis or in good health (not recorded which). The gene calls are TRBV12-3 or TRBV12-4 and TRBJ1-1; tentatively, D is TRBD1 (5 bases). For the CDR3, the DNA is TGTGCCAGCAGTTTAGCGTCCGGAGTTGGGAGGGGCACTGAAGCTTTCTTT. It is translated as CASSLASGVGRGTEAFF.